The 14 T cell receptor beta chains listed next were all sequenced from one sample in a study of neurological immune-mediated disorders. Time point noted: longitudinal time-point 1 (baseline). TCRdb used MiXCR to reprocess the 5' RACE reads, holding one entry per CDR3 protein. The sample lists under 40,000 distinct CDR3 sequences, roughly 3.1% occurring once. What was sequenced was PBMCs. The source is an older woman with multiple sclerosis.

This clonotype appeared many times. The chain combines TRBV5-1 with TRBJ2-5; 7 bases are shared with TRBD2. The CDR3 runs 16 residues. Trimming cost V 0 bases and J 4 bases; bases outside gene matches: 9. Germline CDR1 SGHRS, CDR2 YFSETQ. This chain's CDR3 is CASSLVIGGGGETQYF. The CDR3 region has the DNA TGCGCCAGCAGCTTGGTGATCGGTGGGGGGGGAGAGACCCAGTACTTC.

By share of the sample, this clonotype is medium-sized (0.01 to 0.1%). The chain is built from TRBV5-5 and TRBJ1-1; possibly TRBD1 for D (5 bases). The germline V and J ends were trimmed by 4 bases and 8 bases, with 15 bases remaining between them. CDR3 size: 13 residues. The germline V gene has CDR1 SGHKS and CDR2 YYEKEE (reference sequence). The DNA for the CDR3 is TGTGCCAGCAGCCGAGACGGGGGTAGGGAAGCTTTCTTT. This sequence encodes CASSRDGGREAFF.

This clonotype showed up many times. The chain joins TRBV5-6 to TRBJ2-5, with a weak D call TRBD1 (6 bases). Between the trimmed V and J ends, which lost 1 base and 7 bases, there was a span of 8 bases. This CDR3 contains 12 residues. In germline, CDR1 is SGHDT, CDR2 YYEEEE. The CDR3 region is CASSLTGRTQYF. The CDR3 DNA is TGTGCCAGCAGCTTGACAGGGAGGACCCAGTACTTC. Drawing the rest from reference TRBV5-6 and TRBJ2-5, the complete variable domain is DAGVTQSPTHLIKTRGQQVTLRCSPKSGHDTVSWYQQALGQGPQFIFQYYEEEERQRGNFPDRFSGHQFPNYSSELNVNALLLGDSALYLCASSLTGRTQYFGPGTRLLVL.

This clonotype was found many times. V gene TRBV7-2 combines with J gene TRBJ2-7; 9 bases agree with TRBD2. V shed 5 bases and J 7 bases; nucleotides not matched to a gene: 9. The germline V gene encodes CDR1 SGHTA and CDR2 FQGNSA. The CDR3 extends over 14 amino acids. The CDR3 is CASSGRGGPWEQYF. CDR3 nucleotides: TGTGCCAGCAGCGGGCGGGGGGGCCCTTGGGAGCAGTACTTC.

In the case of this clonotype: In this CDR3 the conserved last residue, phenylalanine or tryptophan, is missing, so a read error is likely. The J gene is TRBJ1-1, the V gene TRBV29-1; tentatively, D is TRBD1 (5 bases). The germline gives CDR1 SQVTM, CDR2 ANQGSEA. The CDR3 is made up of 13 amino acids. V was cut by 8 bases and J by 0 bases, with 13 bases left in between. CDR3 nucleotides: TGCAGCACGAAGGGGAGGATGAACACTGAAGCTTTCAAT. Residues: CSTKGRMNTEAFN.

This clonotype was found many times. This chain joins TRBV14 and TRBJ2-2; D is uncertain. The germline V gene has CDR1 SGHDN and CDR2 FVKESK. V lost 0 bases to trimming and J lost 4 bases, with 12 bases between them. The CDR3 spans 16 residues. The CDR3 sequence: CASSQDLKAFTGELFF. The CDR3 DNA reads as TGTGCCAGCAGCCAAGATCTTAAGGCTTTCACCGGGGAGCTGTTTTTT.

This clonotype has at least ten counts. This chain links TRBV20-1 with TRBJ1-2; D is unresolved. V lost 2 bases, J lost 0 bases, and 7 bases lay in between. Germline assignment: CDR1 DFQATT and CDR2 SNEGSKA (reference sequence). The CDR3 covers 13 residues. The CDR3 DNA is TGCAGTGCTAGACCAGCAGCTAACTATGGCTACACCTTC. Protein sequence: CSARPAANYGYTF.

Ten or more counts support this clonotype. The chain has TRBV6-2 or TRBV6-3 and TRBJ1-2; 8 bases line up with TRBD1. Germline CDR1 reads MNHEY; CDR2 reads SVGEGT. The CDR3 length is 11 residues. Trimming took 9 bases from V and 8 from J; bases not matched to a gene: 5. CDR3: CARGQGLGYTF. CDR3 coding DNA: TGTGCCAGAGGACAGGGCTTGGGCTACACCTTC.

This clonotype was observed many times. The CDR3 is CASRDQSNSPLHF. CDR3 nucleotides: TGCGCCAGCCGGGACCAGTCAAATTCACCCCTCCACTTT. This chain connects TRBV5-1 to TRBJ1-6; possible D gene TRBD1, 5 bases. This CDR3 is built from 13 residues. Looked up from germline, CDR1 is SGHRS and CDR2 is YFSETQ. V was shortened by 7 bases and J by 7 bases, with 12 bases between the two germline ends.

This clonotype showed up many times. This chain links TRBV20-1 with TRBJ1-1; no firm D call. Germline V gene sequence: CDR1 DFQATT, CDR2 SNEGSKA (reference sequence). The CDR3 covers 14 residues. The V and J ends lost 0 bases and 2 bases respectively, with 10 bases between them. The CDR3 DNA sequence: TGCAGTGCTAGAGATTCCCCAGGTAACACTGAAGCTTTCTTT. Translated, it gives CSARDSPGNTEAFF.

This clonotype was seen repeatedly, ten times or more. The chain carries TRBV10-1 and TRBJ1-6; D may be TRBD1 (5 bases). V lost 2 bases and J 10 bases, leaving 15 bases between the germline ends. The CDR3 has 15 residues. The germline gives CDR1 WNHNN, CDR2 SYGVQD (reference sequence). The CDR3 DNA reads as TGCGCCAGCAGTGAGACGGGGGTCGCCAAATCACCCCTCCACTTT. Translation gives CASSETGVAKSPLHF.

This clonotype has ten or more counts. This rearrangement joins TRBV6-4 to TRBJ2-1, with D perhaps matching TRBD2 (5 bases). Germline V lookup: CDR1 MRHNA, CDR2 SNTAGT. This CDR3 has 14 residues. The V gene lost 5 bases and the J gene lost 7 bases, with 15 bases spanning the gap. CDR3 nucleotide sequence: TGTGCCAGCAGTACCAGAGGGCCCCCGAATGAGCAGTTCTTC. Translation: CASSTRGPPNEQFF.

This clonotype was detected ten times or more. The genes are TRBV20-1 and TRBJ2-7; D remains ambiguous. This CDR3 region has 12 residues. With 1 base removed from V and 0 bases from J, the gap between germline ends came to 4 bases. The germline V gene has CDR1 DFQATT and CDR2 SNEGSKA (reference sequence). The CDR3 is CSARVDSYEQYF. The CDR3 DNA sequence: TGCAGTGCTAGAGTGGACTCCTACGAGCAGTACTTC.

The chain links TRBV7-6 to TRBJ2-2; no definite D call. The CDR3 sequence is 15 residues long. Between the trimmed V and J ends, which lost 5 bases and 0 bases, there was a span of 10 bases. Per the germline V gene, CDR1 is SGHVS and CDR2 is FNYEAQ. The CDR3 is CASSQASANTGELFF. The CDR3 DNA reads TGTGCCAGCAGCCAGGCCAGCGCGAACACCGGGGAGCTGTTTTTT.